This passage covers 4 T cell receptor beta chains from one sample sequenced in a study of control samples from healthy donors and cancer patients. TCRdb's copy holds only in-frame clones and misses some; the assay was immunoSEQ multiplex PCR. The data contain about 68,000 clones, 75% to 85% of them seen just once; the ten biggest clones take up 15% to 17%. The sample taken for sequencing was blood. The receptors shown here come from a man aged 55-75 years in good health.

The chain carries TRBV7-3 and TRBJ2-3; no definite D call. Germline V gene sequence: CDR1 SGHTA, CDR2 FQGTGA. CDR3 length: 12 residues. V gave up 4 bases and J gave up 5 bases, with 7 bases separating them. CDR3 in amino acids: CASSSGGDTQYF. CDR3 DNA sequence: TGTGCCAGCAGCTCGGGTGGAGATACGCAGTATTTT.

The genes are TRBV11-2 and TRBJ1-2; possibly TRBD1 for D (6 bases). The CDR3 has 11 residues. Germline CDR1 SGHAT, CDR2 FQNNGV. Trimming left V 5 bases short and J 7 bases short, with 8 bases between. CDR3 sequence: CASSPGVGYTF. DNA for the CDR3: TGTGCCAGCAGCCCAGGGGTTGGCTACACCTTC.

The chain has TRBV19 and TRBJ2-5; 7 bases agree with TRBD2. V trimming: 5 bases; J trimming: 4 bases; junction bases outside the gene matches: 7. This CDR3 spans 14 amino acids. Germline CDR1 is LNHDA and CDR2 is SQIVND (reference sequence). CDR3 protein: CASSRRGIGETQYF. The CDR3 nucleotides are TGTGCCAGTAGTCGGCGGGGGATCGGAGAGACCCAGTACTTC.

This rearrangement joins TRBV9 to TRBJ2-2, with TRBD1 as a possible D gene (5 bases). V was cut by 4 bases and J by 7 bases, with 14 bases left in between. The CDR3 length is 14 residues. The germline gives CDR1 SGDLS, CDR2 YYNGEE. Here the CDR3 reads CASSTDPQGGELFF. The CDR3 region has the DNA TGTGCCAGCAGCACGGACCCCCAGGGCGGGGAGCTGTTTTTT.